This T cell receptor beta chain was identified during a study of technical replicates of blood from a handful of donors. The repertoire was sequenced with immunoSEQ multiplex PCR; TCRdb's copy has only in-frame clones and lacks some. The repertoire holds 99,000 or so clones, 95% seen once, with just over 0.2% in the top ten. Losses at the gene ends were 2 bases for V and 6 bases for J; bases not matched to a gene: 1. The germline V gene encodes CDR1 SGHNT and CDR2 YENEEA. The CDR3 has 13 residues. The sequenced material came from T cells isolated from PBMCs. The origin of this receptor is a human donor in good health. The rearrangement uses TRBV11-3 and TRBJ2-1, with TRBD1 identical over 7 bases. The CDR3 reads CASSLYRGNEQFF. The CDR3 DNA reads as TGTGCCAGCAGCTTATACAGGGGCAATGAGCAGTTCTTC.